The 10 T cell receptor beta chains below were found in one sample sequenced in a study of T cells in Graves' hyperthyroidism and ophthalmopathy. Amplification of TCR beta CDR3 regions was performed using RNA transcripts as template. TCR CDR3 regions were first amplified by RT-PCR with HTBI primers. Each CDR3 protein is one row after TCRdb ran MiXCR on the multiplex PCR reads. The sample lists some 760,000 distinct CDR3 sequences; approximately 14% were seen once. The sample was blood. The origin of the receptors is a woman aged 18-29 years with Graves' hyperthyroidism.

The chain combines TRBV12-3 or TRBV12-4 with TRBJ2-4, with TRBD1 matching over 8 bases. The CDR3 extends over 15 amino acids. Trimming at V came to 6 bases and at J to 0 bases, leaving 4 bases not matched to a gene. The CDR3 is CASSRGTGAKNIQYF. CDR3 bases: TGTGCCAGCAGCCGGGGGACAGGAGCCAAAAACATTCAGTACTTC.

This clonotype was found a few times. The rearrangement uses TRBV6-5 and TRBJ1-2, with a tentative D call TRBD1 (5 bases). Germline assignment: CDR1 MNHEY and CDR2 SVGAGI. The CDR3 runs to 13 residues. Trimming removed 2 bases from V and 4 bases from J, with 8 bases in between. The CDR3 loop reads CASSYPGGYGYTF. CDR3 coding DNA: TGTGCCAGCAGTTACCCCGGGGGCTATGGCTACACCTTC.

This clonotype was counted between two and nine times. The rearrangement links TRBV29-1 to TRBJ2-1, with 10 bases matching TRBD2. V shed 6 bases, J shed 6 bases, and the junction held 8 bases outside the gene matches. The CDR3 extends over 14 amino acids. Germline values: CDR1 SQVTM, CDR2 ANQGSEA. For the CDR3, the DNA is TGCAGCGTCGAGCCTAGCGGGAGTATCAATGAGCAGTTCTTC. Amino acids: CSVEPSGSINEQFF.

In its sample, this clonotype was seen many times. The CDR3 bases are TGTGCCAGCAGTCCCCAGGGACAGGGAGACGAGCAGTACTTC. It codes for CASSPQGQGDEQYF. This chain links TRBV6-1 with TRBJ2-7, with 9 bases matching TRBD1. Trimming cost V 5 bases and J 5 bases; bases outside gene matches: 7. This CDR3 region has 14 residues. Germline loops: CDR1 MNHNS, CDR2 SASEGT.

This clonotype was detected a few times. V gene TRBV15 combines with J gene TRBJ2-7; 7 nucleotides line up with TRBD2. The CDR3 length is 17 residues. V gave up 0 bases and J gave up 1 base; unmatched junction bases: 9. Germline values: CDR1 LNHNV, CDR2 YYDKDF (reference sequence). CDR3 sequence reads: CATSRDPRGGLSYEQYF. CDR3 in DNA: TGTGCCACCAGCAGAGACCCTCGTGGGGGACTATCCTACGAGCAGTACTTC.

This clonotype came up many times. CDR3 DNA sequence: TGTGCCAGCAGCGTCGGTTCCCGACTAGCGGGAAGAACAGATACGCAGTATTTT. It encodes CASSVGSRLAGRTDTQYF. The chain combines TRBV7-2 with TRBJ2-3; 11 bases agree with TRBD2. V was pared by 5 bases and J by 3 bases, with 13 bases of the junction left unmatched. This CDR3 contains 18 residues. Germline CDR1 is SGHTA and CDR2 is FQGNSA.

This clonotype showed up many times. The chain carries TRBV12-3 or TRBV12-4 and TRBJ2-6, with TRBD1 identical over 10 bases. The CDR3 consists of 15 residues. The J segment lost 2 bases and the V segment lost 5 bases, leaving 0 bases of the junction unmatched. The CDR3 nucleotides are TGTGCCAGCAGTGACAGGGGGCCTGGGGCCAACGTCCTGACTTTC. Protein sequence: CASSDRGPGANVLTF.

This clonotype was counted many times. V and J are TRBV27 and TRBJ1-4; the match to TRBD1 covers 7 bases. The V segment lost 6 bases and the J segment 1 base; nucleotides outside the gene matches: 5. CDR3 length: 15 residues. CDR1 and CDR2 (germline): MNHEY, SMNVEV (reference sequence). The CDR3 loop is CASRAGTVTNEKLFF. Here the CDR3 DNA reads TGTGCCAGCAGGGCCGGGACAGTAACTAATGAAAAACTGTTTTTT.

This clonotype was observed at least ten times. The CDR3 region has the DNA TGTGCCAGCAGTTACTCGCCCGGTGACATGAACACTGAAGCTTTCTTT. This translates into CASSYSPGDMNTEAFF. The V call is TRBV6-5, the J call TRBJ1-1, with D uncertain. The CDR3 spans 16 residues. Trimming left V 0 bases short and J 0 bases short, with 11 bases between. Germline V gene lookup returns CDR1 MNHEY and CDR2 SVGAGI.

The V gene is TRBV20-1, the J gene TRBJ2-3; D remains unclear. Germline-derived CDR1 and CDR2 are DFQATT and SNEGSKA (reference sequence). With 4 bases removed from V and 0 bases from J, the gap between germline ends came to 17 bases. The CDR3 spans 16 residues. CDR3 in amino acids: CSAINRQATSTDTQYF. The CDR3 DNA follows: TGCAGTGCTATAAACCGTCAAGCAACTAGCACAGATACGCAGTATTTT.